This T cell receptor (beta chain) appears in the sequencing data of a study of blood T cell repertoires in COVID-19. In the authors' methods: Amplification of reference gene primers was used by the study to estimate nucleated cell counts. The method was immunoSEQ multiplex PCR; TCRdb's version includes in-frame clones alone and lacks a portion of them. The V and J calls and clone size are taken from that table; D and trimming were inferred from the DNA. The repertoire has 200,000 to 250,000 clones, just over 85% of them found once; the top ten carry under 14%. Enrolment of Seattle patients took place during active infection, and they were followed longitudinally. Trimming at V came to 4 bases and at J to 4 bases, leaving 1 base not matched to a gene. The CDR3 is 13 amino acids. CDR1 is SGHRS, CDR2 YFSETQ, per germline.

The TCR was taken from a man between 45 and 60 years old with COVID-19, enrolled during active disease. The specimen was peripheral blood. This sequence joins TRBV5-1 and TRBJ2-1; 8 bases align to TRBD1. The CDR3 coding sequence is TGCGCCAGCAGCCAGGGGGCATACAATGAGCAGTTCTTC. It is translated as CASSQGAYNEQFF.